This entry lists 10 T cell receptor beta chains sequenced from one sample in a study of CD8+ T cells in alopecia areata. Extracted RNA was reverse transcribed into cDNA, the sequencing template. Data came from immunoSEQ multiplex PCR; TCRdb stores just in-frame clones and leaves some out. Altogether around 160,000 clones are present, over 45% being singletons, with the ten largest covering about 6.3%. The sample was CD4+ T cells sorted from blood. Source of these receptors: a human donor with alopecia areata.

The chain carries TRBV6-5 and TRBJ1-1; tentatively, D is TRBD1 (5 bases). The germline V gene has CDR1 MNHEY and CDR2 SVGAGI. V was shortened by 0 bases and J by 10 bases, with 18 bases between the two germline ends. CDR3 length equals 15 residues. CDR3 DNA sequence: TGTGCCAGCAGTTACTCGATCCTTCAGGGAATTGGAGCTTTCTTT. This encodes CASSYSILQGIGAFF.

The chain uses TRBV27 and TRBJ2-7; D unclear. Trimming pared 3 bases from V and 2 bases from J, leaving 8 bases between. This CDR3 has 13 amino acids. CDR1 and CDR2 (germline): MNHEY, SMNVEV (reference sequence). The CDR3 DNA follows: TGTGCCAGCAGTTTGAGACCCCCCTACGAGCAGTACTTC. As protein: CASSLRPPYEQYF.

A remark on this clone: This sample also contains other DNA sequences that code for the same CDR3. The V and J genes are TRBV6-6 and TRBJ2-5; no definite D call. CDR3 length: 11 residues. Germline V gives CDR1 MNHNY, CDR2 SVGAGI (reference sequence). V lost 3 bases to trimming and J lost 5 bases, with 4 bases between them. The CDR3 sequence is CASSYLETQYF. The CDR3 coding sequence is TGTGCCAGCAGTTATTTGGAGACCCAGTACTTC.

This clone was seen a single time. The chain links TRBV14 to TRBJ1-2; 8 bases are a match to TRBD1. The CDR3 is made up of 16 amino acids. With V trimmed by 0 bases and J by 7 bases, 10 bases remained unmatched. CDR1 and CDR2 (germline): SGHDN, FVKESK. Written as DNA, the CDR3 is TGTGCCAGCAGCCAAGATCTTTCCCAGGGGGCAAGTGGCTACACCTTC. It codes for CASSQDLSQGASGYTF. Full variable domain (rest looked up from reference TRBV14 and TRBJ1-2): EAGVTQFPSHSVIEKGQTVTLRCDPISGHDNLYWYRRVMGKEIKFLLHFVKESKQDESGMPNNRFLAERTGGTYSTLKVQPAELEDSGVYFCASSQDLSQGASGYTFGSGTRLTVV.

DNA of the CDR3: TGCGCCAGCAGCCCGACACCTACCTACGAGCAGTACTTC. This gives the protein CASSPTPTYEQYF. The V and J genes are TRBV5-1 and TRBJ2-7; D unresolved. The CDR3 is made up of 13 amino acids. The germline gives CDR1 SGHRS, CDR2 YFSETQ. Trimming left V 4 bases short and J 2 bases short, with 10 bases between.

This clone was counted a few times. The chain is built from TRBV19 and TRBJ1-5, with D unclear. V was cut by 8 bases and J by 0 bases, with 11 bases left in between. The germline CDR1 and CDR2 sequences are LNHDA and SQIVND (reference sequence). The CDR3 sequence is 14 residues long. The CDR3 sequence is CASQTDGSNQPQHF. The CDR3 nucleotides are TGTGCCAGTCAAACAGACGGTAGCAATCAGCCCCAGCATTTT.

This clone showed up just once. The chain uses TRBV28 and TRBJ1-2; D unresolved. V gave up 3 bases and J gave up 8 bases, with 13 bases separating them. Germline CDR1 and CDR2: MDHEN and SYDVKM. This CDR3 comprises 13 residues. The CDR3 region has the DNA TGTGCCAGCAGTTTGGCGACGCCCTGGGGCTACACCTTC. Translating gives CASSLATPWGYTF.

This clone was detected only a few times. This chain connects TRBV5-1 to TRBJ2-1; the match to TRBD2 covers 10 bases. The V gene end was trimmed by 6 bases and the J gene end by 4 bases; junction bases not matched to a gene: 4. Germline V gene sequence: CDR1 SGHRS, CDR2 YFSETQ. CDR3 length: 14 amino acids. CDR3 nucleotides: TGCGCCAGCAAACGGACTAGCGGATACAATGAGCAGTTCTTC. The encoded protein is CASKRTSGYNEQFF.

The gene calls are TRBV29-1 and TRBJ2-3, with 13 bases lining up with TRBD2. V dropped 7 bases and J dropped 2; count of bases not matched to a gene: 3. There are 14 residues in the CDR3. CDR1 and CDR2 from the germline V gene are SQVTM and ANQGSEA. CDR3 loop: CSAGLAGNTDTQYF. DNA of the CDR3: TGCAGCGCGGGACTAGCGGGAAACACAGATACGCAGTATTTT.

The rearrangement links TRBV30 to TRBJ2-1; D unclear. The CDR3 length is 11 residues. The ends were cut back, 1 base at V and 5 bases at J, with 3 bases in the middle. Germline assignment: CDR1 GTSNPN and CDR2 SVGIG (reference sequence). For the CDR3, the DNA is TGTGCCTGGAGTGGGAACAATGAGCAGTTCTTC. Protein product: CAWSGNNEQFF.